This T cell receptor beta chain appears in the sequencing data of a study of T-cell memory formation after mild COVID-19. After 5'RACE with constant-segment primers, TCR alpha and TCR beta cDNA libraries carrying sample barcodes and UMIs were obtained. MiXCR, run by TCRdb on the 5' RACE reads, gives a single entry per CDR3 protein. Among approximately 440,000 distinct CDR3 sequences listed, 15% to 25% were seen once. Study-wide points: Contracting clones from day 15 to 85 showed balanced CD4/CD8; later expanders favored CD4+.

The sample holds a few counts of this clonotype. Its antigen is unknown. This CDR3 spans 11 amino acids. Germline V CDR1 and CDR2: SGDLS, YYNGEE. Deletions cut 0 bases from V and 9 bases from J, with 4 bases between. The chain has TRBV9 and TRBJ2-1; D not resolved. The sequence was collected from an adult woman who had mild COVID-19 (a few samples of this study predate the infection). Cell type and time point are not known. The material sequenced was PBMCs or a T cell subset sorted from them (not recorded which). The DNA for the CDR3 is TGTGCCAGCAGCGTAGAACGTGAGCAGTTCTTC. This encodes CASSVEREQFF.